Listed below are T cell receptor beta chains from one sample, sequenced in a study of OX40 agonist ivuxolimab in advanced cancers. TCRdb's table, derived via immunoSEQ multiplex PCR, lists solely in-frame clones and lacks some. The data show about 58,000 clones, with around 84% seen just once and approximately 1% held by the top ten. The sequencing used CD4+ or CD8+ T cells sorted from blood, collected in a trial of the OX40 agonist ivuxolimab. Receptors were obtained from an adult with an advanced solid tumor such as melanoma, head and neck, liver or kidney cancer. Both conserved end residues are part of each CDR3. A D gene is named only where the DNA matches it firmly. Part of the rows lack a size; the others show once, few, many or a class for expanded clones.

v_gene	j_gene	abundance	d_gene	CDR3nt	CDR3aa
TRBV13	TRBJ2-1	.	TRBD2	TGTGCCAGCAGCATGACCGTGACCCGTTTCGGCGCGGGGGTTGAGCAGTTCTTC	CASSMTVTRFGAGVEQFF
TRBV5-1	TRBJ1-4	.	.	TGCGCCAGCAGGGATAGTCGTAATGAAAAACTGTTTTTT	CASRDSRNEKLFF
TRBV18	TRBJ2-3	.	.	TGTGCCAGCTCACCACGGGGCGGGCTAAGCACAGATACGCAGTATTTT	CASSPRGGLSTDTQYF
TRBV7-9	TRBJ2-2	.	TRBD1	TGTGCCAGCAGCTTAAATTGGGGACAGGGAAAAACCGGGGAGCTGTTTTTT	CASSLNWGQGKTGELFF
TRBV7-2	TRBJ2-2	.	TRBD1	TGTGCCAGCAGCTTAGCGTCAGGGGGAATCGGGGAGCTGTTTTTT	CASSLASGGIGELFF
TRBV2	TRBJ2-1	many	.	TGTGCCAGCAGTAGAAAGAAGGGCGATGAGCAGTTCTTC	CASSRKKGDEQFF
TRBV5-1	TRBJ1-1	.	TRBD1	TGCGCCAGCAGCTCGAGATGGACAGGGATCGGGAAGAACACTGAAGCTTTCTTT	CASSSRWTGIGKNTEAFF
TRBV20-1	TRBJ2-3	.	.	TGCAGTGCTAACGGTCCGGATACGCAGTATTTT	CSANGPDTQYF
TRBV6-1	TRBJ2-1	.	TRBD1	TGTGCCAGCAGTGAAGCTTTTGGGACAGGGAGAGGGTTTGAGCAGTTCTTC	CASSEAFGTGRGFEQFF
TRBV6-5	TRBJ1-6	once	.	TGTGCCAGCAGTTACTCGACCTGGCAGGGACGATCACCCCTCCACTTT	CASSYSTWQGRSPLHF
TRBV12-5	TRBJ2-1	once	.	TGTGCTAGTGGTTTGCAGGGGACCTCCTACAATGAGCAGTTCTTC	CASGLQGTSYNEQFF
TRBV6-1	TRBJ2-7	.	.	TGTGCCAGCAGTGAACGGGCAGTGGGCGAGCAGTACTTC	CASSERAVGEQYF
TRBV6-1	TRBJ1-6	.	.	TGTGCCAGCAGTGAAAATCCAGGGGCAAATAATTCACCCCTCCACTTT	CASSENPGANNSPLHF
TRBV7-2	TRBJ1-4	.	TRBD1	TGTGCCAGCAGCCGAGGGACAGGGAATGAAAAACTGTTTTTT	CASSRGTGNEKLFF
TRBV7-6	TRBJ2-5	.	.	TGTGCCAGCAGCCTTACAGGGAGTCAAGAGACCCAGTACTTC	CASSLTGSQETQYF
TRBV15	TRBJ1-1	few	.	TGTGCCACCAGCAGAGGGTACACTGAAGCTTTCTTT	CATSRGYTEAFF
TRBV28	TRBJ1-2	.	.	TGTGCCAGCAGTTCTGCTTTCGGTGGCTACACCTTC	CASSSAFGGYTF
TRBV5-4	TRBJ2-3	.	.	TGTGCCAGCAGCTTGGACCCAGATACGCAGTATTTT	CASSLDPDTQYF
TRBV18	TRBJ1-2	.	.	TGTGCCAGCTCACCTCCTACGAGAGTTCGTGGAGGCGGCTACACCTTC	CASSPPTRVRGGGYTF
TRBV5-1	TRBJ2-3	.	TRBD2	TGCGCCAGCAGCTTGGGAAGTGGGCGGGGGGCCACAGATACGCAGTATTTT	CASSLGSGRGATDTQYF